The sequence of this T cell receptor beta chain was determined in a study of CD8 T cells in Susac syndrome. Notes on this clonotype: What it binds is unknown.

Random hexamers served to reverse transcribe roughly 0.45 to 1 ug RNA. TCRdb recomputed calls from the immunoSEQ multiplex PCR reads with MiXCR, one row per CDR3 protein. The sample includes more than 40,000 distinct CDR3 sequences, 93% of them seen just once. The germline V gene has CDR1 SGHDT and CDR2 YYEEEE. The CDR3 length is 13 residues. V was shortened by 3 bases and J by 2 bases, with 9 bases between the two germline ends. High-throughput TCR beta sequencing covered peripheral CD8+ and CD4+ T cells. The study's findings and limits: The study's TCR sequencing and HLA analysis drew on a certain number of individuals. That number was acknowledged as relatively small.

The sample taken for sequencing was CD8+ T cells from PBMCs. The chain combines TRBV5-6 with TRBJ2-7, with D maybe TRBD2 (6 bases). This receptor was obtained from a human donor in good health. CDR3 coding DNA: TGTGCCAGCAGCTACGGGAGCACCTACGAGCAGTACTTC. Translated: CASSYGSTYEQYF.